The TCR beta chain under discussion was sequenced for a study of Graves' ophthalmopathy and Graves' hyperthyroidism. Study results and limitations: Most thyroid-expanded clonotypes exceeding 0.001 frequency were also found in blood.

Enrolled hyperthyroidism patients had a new diagnosis, a duration under 2 months, and an age of 18 to 65. Diagnostic conclusions were grounded in clinical symptoms, serum thyroxine, TRAb, thyroid ultrasound and orbital computed tomography. TCR beta CDR3 amplification used RNA transcripts. Scientists carried out first-round RT-PCR using HTBI primers and then a second-round multiplex PCR. TCRdb itself ran the multiplex PCR reads through MiXCR, one entry per CDR3 protein. The data show around 1,000,000 distinct CDR3 sequences, about 35% seen once. Unmatched junction bases numbered 2, after V lost 3 bases and J lost 5 bases. Germline-derived CDR1 and CDR2 are KGHDR and SFDVKD. The CDR3 consists of 15 residues. Details on this clonotype: The antigen remains undetermined.

This sequence joins TRBV24-1 and TRBJ1-6; 8 bases agree with TRBD1. Specimen: peripheral blood or thyroid tissue (not recorded which). The clonotype originates from an adult man with Graves' hyperthyroidism. As DNA, the CDR3 is TGTGCCACCAGTGATAGGACAGGGAATAATTCACCCCTCCACTTT. Translation: CATSDRTGNNSPLHF.